This T cell receptor (beta chain) was identified in a study of blood T cells in healthy people across ages. Findings and limits, study-wide: A roughly linear fall in TCR beta diversity per million T cells was seen with increasing age. Versus aged donors, long-lived donors had higher diversity and more naive CD4+ cells.

PCR was performed a second time for about 6 to 12 cycles using a sample-barcoded 5' primer and a J-beta primer mix. Every cDNA molecule carried a tag from a template-switch adaptor bearing 12 random nucleotides. At least 2.5 million CDR3-containing paired-end reads were obtained per sample. MiXCR was run by TCRdb on the 5' RACE reads, yielding one entry per CDR3 protein. This sample has fewer than 950,000 distinct CDR3 sequences, with about 55% found just once. The CDR3 is 16 residues long. V dropped 0 bases and J dropped 4; count of bases not matched to a gene: 8. Germline CDR1 and CDR2: SGHKS and YYEKEE (reference sequence). Comments on this clonotype: Its target is unknown.

This clonotype was sampled from a man older than 75 in good health. The gene calls are TRBV5-5 and TRBJ2-7; TRBD2 matches 9 bases. The sequenced sample was blood. The CDR3 nucleotides are TGTGCCAGCAGCTTGGGCCCCCGGCTAGCGGGGTACGAGCAGTACTTC. Amino acids: CASSLGPRLAGYEQYF.